This T cell receptor (beta chain) is drawn from a study of T cells after yellow fever vaccination. Study context: Some fractions had low cell numbers, and these were prepared with SMART-Seq v4 Ultra Low Input. Findings and caveats of the study: Among all clonotypes, a small share was observed in both CD4 and CD8 compartments.

CDR3 size: 10 residues. V dropped 6 bases and J dropped 2 bases, with 4 bases sitting between them. Germline V gene data show CDR1 as GTSNPN and CDR2 as SVGIG (reference sequence). This clonotype showed up just a few times. Its antigen remains unidentified. TCRdb reprocessed the 5' RACE reads via MiXCR and lists one record per CDR3 protein. The sample consists of 300,000 or so distinct CDR3 sequences, 8% to 9.5% of them appearing once. Sample: PBMCs, taken 35 to 50 days after the first yellow fever vaccination. This chain joins TRBV30 and TRBJ2-5, with D unresolved. The sequence derives from a man aged 18 to 30 who received the YFV17D yellow fever vaccine. The CDR3 bases are TGTGCCTGCGAGCAAGAGACCCAGTACTTC. It yields the protein CACEQETQYF.